This T cell receptor (beta chain) emerged from a study of blood T cell repertoires in COVID-19. Clones were read by immunoSEQ multiplex PCR, and TCRdb kept only the in-frame ones, dropping some. This repertoire shows under 150,000 clones, around nine tenths found once; its top ten account for over 3.5%. Germline CDR1 and CDR2: SGDLS and YYNGEE. The junction had 8 bases not matched to a gene; V was cut back by 7 bases and J by 4 bases. This CDR3 is 14 amino acids long. The TCR comes from a man aged 50-59 years with active COVID-19. The chain uses TRBV9 and TRBJ2-3, with 8 positions matching TRBD2. Sequencing was performed on peripheral blood. The CDR3 loop reads CASGREVGADTQYF. The CDR3 DNA reads as TGTGCCAGCGGGCGGGAGGTTGGGGCAGATACGCAGTATTTT.